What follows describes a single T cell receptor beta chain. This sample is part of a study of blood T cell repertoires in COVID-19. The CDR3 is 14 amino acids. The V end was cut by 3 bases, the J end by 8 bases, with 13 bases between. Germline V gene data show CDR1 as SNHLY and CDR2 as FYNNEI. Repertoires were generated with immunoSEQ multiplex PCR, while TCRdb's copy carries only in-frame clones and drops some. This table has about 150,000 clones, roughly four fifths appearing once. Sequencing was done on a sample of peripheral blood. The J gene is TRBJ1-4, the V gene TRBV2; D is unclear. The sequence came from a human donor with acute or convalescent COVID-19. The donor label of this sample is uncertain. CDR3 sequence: CASSDRVNREKLFF. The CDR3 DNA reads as TGTGCCAGCAGTGACCGGGTAAATAGGGAAAAACTGTTTTTT.